These 7 T cell receptor beta chains came from one sample sequenced in a study of regulatory T cells in long-lasting Graves disease. Arm-PCR of CDR3 regions and iRepertoire HTBI primers were the basis on which TCR beta libraries were built. Each CDR3 protein is one row after TCRdb ran MiXCR on the multiplex PCR reads. The repertoire holds fewer than 500,000 distinct CDR3 sequences, with around 15% as singletons. Stated time point: newly diagnosed GD, antithyroid drugs for less than 3 months. From RNA extracted from PBMCs, the TCR library was made. These records were also assigned to another study, of T cells in Graves' hyperthyroidism and ophthalmopathy.

Material: peripheral blood mononuclear cells (PBMCs), obtained at new diagnosis, from a patient treated with antithyroid drugs. These receptors all come from a middle-aged man with Graves disease.

The J gene is TRBJ2-2, the V gene TRBV7-2; unclear D gene. Per the germline V gene, CDR1 is SGHTA and CDR2 is FQGNSA. V dropped 1 base and J dropped 0 bases, with 9 bases sitting between them. The CDR3 spans 16 residues. The CDR3 region has the DNA TGTGCCAGCAGCTTAGTCCCGTTCGCGAACACCGGGGAGCTGTTTTTT. Its protein is CASSLVPFANTGELFF.

In DNA form, the CDR3 reads TGCAGTGCTAGTGTCGCCGGGGGCTCCTATAATTCACCCCTCCACTTT. It specifies CSASVAGGSYNSPLHF. The V call is TRBV20-1, the J call TRBJ1-6; D might be TRBD1 (5 bases). Trimming stripped 3 bases from V and 0 bases from J, with 12 bases between. This CDR3 is built from 16 residues. Germline values: CDR1 DFQATT, CDR2 SNEGSKA (reference sequence).

This clonotype has more than one count but fewer than ten. V is TRBV28 and J is TRBJ2-4; no clear D. V was pared by 5 bases and J by 8 bases, with 13 bases between. This CDR3 comprises 13 residues. The germline gives CDR1 MDHEN, CDR2 SYDVKM. The CDR3 DNA is TGTGCCAGCAGTCCCCAGACGTTACACATTCAGTACTTC. Its protein product is CASSPQTLHIQYF.

With respect to this clonotype: A much larger clone lies a single base off, so this may be a read error. The J gene is TRBJ2-1, the V gene TRBV5-1, with a tentative D call TRBD2 (6 bases). V lost 4 bases to trimming and J lost 9 bases, with 35 bases between them. The CDR3 extends over 20 amino acids. Per the germline V gene, CDR1 is SGHRS and CDR2 is YFSETQ. CDR3 loop: CASSTRGASAAFSGSGEQFF. Here the CDR3 DNA reads TGCGCCAGCAGCACAAGAGGGGCTAGCGCGGCTTTCTCAGGTTCGGGTGAGCAGTTCTTC.

This clonotype was observed a handful of times. V is TRBV27 and J is TRBJ2-1; D is uncertain. Germline CDR1 MNHEY, CDR2 SMNVEV (reference sequence). The length of the CDR3 is 13 residues. V lost 5 bases and J 2 bases, leaving 7 bases between the germline ends. CDR3 DNA: TGTGCCAGCAGTCCATCAACCTACAATGAGCAGTTCTTC. Translating gives CASSPSTYNEQFF.

About this clonotype: A much larger clone differs by one base, so this may be a read error. The chain links TRBV27 to TRBJ2-1; 8 nucleotides align to TRBD1. The CDR3 contains 13 residues. CDR1 and CDR2 (germline): MNHEY, SMNVEV (reference sequence). The V gene end was trimmed by 8 bases and the J gene end by 7 bases; junction bases not matched to a gene: 7. CDR3 residues: CASLRGLGNEQFF. The DNA of the CDR3 is TGTGCCAGCCTCAGGGGGCTTGGGAATGAGCAGTTCTTC.

At least ten counts were recorded for this clonotype. The rearrangement joins TRBV28 to TRBJ2-7; TRBD1 matches 8 bases. The germline CDR1 and CDR2 sequences are MDHEN and SYDVKM. Trimming removed 5 bases from V and 1 base from J; junction bases left unmatched: 7. This CDR3 is built from 15 residues. CDR3 in amino acids: CASSGRDRISYEQYF. In nucleotides, the CDR3 is TGTGCCAGCAGTGGCCGGGACAGGATTTCCTACGAGCAGTACTTC.